This T cell receptor (beta chain) was obtained from a study of blood T cell repertoires in COVID-19. About the study: Some COVID-19 samples were acute and others convalescent; all came from the United States, Italy and Spain. PBMCs, B-cell-depleted T cells, or T cells were the source of the cDNA or gDNA that made up the material.

Authors' data handling: From reference gene primer amplification, estimates of nucleated cell counts were derived. The method was immunoSEQ multiplex PCR; TCRdb's version includes in-frame clones alone and lacks a portion of them. D and trimming come from the DNA, and the V and J calls and clone size come from that table. The top ten hold about 10% of the sample, which has 80,000 or so clones, over 75% seen once. This CDR3 has 16 residues. The V gene's germline CDR1 is SGHTA and CDR2 FQGNSA. V dropped 5 bases and J dropped 4; count of bases not matched to a gene: 10. The material sequenced was peripheral blood. The clonotype originates from a human donor in a cohort sampled during active COVID-19. The chain links TRBV7-2 to TRBJ2-3, with 9 bases identical to TRBD2. The CDR3 coding sequence is TGTGCCAGCAGCCCGCAAGCGGGGGGCTTGCCAGATACGCAGTATTTT. Amino acids: CASSPQAGGLPDTQYF.